Reported below is one T cell receptor (beta chain). The entry originates in a study of technical replicates of blood from a handful of donors. The data were produced by immunoSEQ multiplex PCR, yet TCRdb's version contains in-frame clones alone and is incomplete. The table lists fewer than 100,000 clones, 97% of them singletons. The sequence was obtained from a human donor in good health. The specimen was T cells isolated from PBMCs.

CDR3: CASSIWAGNNQPQHF. Here the CDR3 DNA reads TGTGCCAGTAGTATATGGGCGGGGAATAATCAGCCCCAGCATTTT. This sequence joins TRBV19 and TRBJ1-5; D call uncertain. Trimming shortened V by 2 bases and J by 4 bases, and 12 bases separated the two germline ends. CDR3 size: 15 residues. Germline values: CDR1 LNHDA, CDR2 SQIVND (reference sequence).